The present T cell receptor (beta chain) was sequenced within a study of blood T cell repertoires in COVID-19. Here immunoSEQ multiplex PCR was the method, and the copy in TCRdb shows in-frame clones only, minus some. Among some 240,000 clones, 87% were seen once, and the ten largest hold roughly 7.8%. CDR1 and CDR2 from the germline V gene are ENHRY and SYGVKD. Trimming cost V 6 bases and J 9 bases, with 15 bases left between them. CDR3 length: 13 amino acids. The specimen sequenced was peripheral blood. The chain couples TRBV10-3 to TRBJ2-1; D possibly corresponds to TRBD2 (7 bases). This clonotype was obtained from a man aged 55 to 70 who had recovered from COVID-19. The CDR3 spells CAISRGGGGEQFF. The CDR3, as DNA: TGTGCCATCAGCCGAGGGGGGGGAGGTGAGCAGTTCTTC.